This T cell receptor (beta chain) was obtained from a study of blood T cells in healthy people across ages. Overall study context: Template switching caught about one barcoded beta molecule for each two T cells.

General observations from the study: Higher diversity, along with more naive CD4+ cells, distinguished long-lived donors from aged donors.

It was with a sample-barcoded 5' primer and a J-beta primer mix that a second PCR of roughly 7 to 12 cycles was run. In TCRdb, the 5' RACE reads were re-called with MiXCR into one record per CDR3 protein. Altogether under 1,100,000 distinct CDR3 sequences are present, approximately 25% being singletons, with the ten largest covering about 0.8%. To note about this clonotype: The antigen is undetermined.

CDR1 and CDR2 from the germline V gene are MDHEN and SYDVKM. V was trimmed by 1 base and J by 7 bases, leaving 13 bases between them. The CDR3 sequence is 15 residues long. This sample was also put to use in a study of T cells of mothers and their children. That source adds: TCR recombination output is shaped by thymic selection similarly in related and unrelated pairs.

The TCR originated in a girl aged 2-9 years in good health. The source material was blood. This chain connects TRBV28 to TRBJ1-4, with D tentatively TRBD1 (6 bases). As DNA, the CDR3 is TGTGCCAGCAGTTTATATGGAGGACAGACTGAAAAACTGTTTTTT. It codes for CASSLYGGQTEKLFF.